One sample yielded the 27 T cell receptor beta chains listed below, sequenced in a study of T cells after yellow fever vaccination. TCRdb redid the calling of the 5' RACE reads with MiXCR, one entry per CDR3 protein. The sample has about 230,000 distinct CDR3 sequences, 6.5% to 7.5% seen once. This specimen was CD4+ T cells sorted from PBMCs, taken on the day of the yellow fever booster vaccination. Receptors originate from a man aged 25-45 years who received the YFV17D yellow fever vaccine.

This clonotype was recorded many times. The chain employs TRBV5-1 and TRBJ1-2, with 7 bases identical to TRBD1. CDR1 and CDR2 (germline): SGHRS, YFSETQ. The CDR3 has 13 residues. The trim removed 4 bases at V and 8 bases at J, leaving 8 bases unmatched. The CDR3 is CASSPGQLIGYTF. The DNA of the CDR3 is TGCGCCAGCAGCCCGGGACAGCTAATCGGCTACACCTTC.

This clonotype has ten or more counts. This sequence joins TRBV28 and TRBJ2-7, with TRBD1 as a possible D gene (8 bases). The germline CDR1 and CDR2 sequences are MDHEN and SYDVKM. V lost 6 bases, J lost 4 bases, and 16 bases lay in between. The CDR3 consists of 14 residues. The CDR3, as DNA: TGTGCCAGCAGCCACTACAGGGGGGGGTACGAGCAGTACTTC. The encoded protein is CASSHYRGGYEQYF.

This clonotype appeared many times. The chain uses TRBV5-1 and TRBJ2-2; TRBD2 is a possible D gene (6 bases). This CDR3 is built from 14 residues. V dropped 6 bases and J dropped 6 bases, with 15 bases sitting between them. The V gene's germline CDR1 is SGHRS and CDR2 YFSETQ. CDR3 DNA sequence: TGCGCCAGCACTATTACACCGGGGGCCGGGGAGCTGTTTTTT. Translation: CASTITPGAGELFF.

The rearrangement links TRBV2 to TRBJ2-5; D is unresolved. Germline V gene data show CDR1 as SNHLY and CDR2 as FYNNEI. Trimming removed 0 bases at V and 5 bases at J, with 13 bases between. This CDR3 has 15 residues. The CDR3 is CASSEARSRGETQYF. The CDR3 DNA sequence: TGTGCCAGCAGTGAAGCCAGGTCCCGTGGGGAGACCCAGTACTTC.

At least ten counts were recorded for this clonotype. The V gene is TRBV10-3, the J gene TRBJ2-7, with TRBD2 matching over 8 bases. J was trimmed by 2 bases and V by 8 bases; bases with no gene match: 8. The germline CDR1 and CDR2 sequences are ENHRY and SYGVKD. The CDR3 is 14 amino acids. CDR3: CAIAHTGGPYEQYF. DNA of the CDR3: TGTGCCATCGCCCATACGGGAGGGCCCTACGAGCAGTACTTC.

This chain joins TRBV20-1 and TRBJ2-1; D gene unclear. The V gene lost 2 bases and the J gene lost 10 bases, with 12 bases spanning the gap. Per the germline V gene, CDR1 is DFQATT and CDR2 is SNEGSKA (reference sequence). The CDR3 loop spans 12 amino acids. The CDR3 nucleotides read TGCAGTGCTAGATGGGTTTATTTGGAGCAGTTCTTC. Its translation is CSARWVYLEQFF.

This clonotype was found a few times. The rearrangement links TRBV7-2 to TRBJ1-1; TRBD1 is a possible D gene (5 bases). V was trimmed by 3 bases and J by 5 bases, leaving 19 bases between them. Per germline, CDR1 SGHTA and CDR2 FQGNSA. CDR3 length: 16 amino acids. CDR3: CASSLMGRNLGTEAFF. The CDR3 DNA follows: TGTGCCAGCAGCTTGATGGGACGTAACCTGGGGACTGAAGCTTTCTTT.

This clonotype was picked up many times. V gene TRBV7-2 combines with J gene TRBJ1-1; maybe TRBD1 (5 bases). Germline values: CDR1 SGHTA, CDR2 FQGNSA. The CDR3 sequence is 14 residues long. V was clipped by 7 bases and J by 2 bases, with 14 bases between them. The CDR3 region has the DNA TGTGCCAGCAACCCCTCCAGGGAAAACACTGAAGCTTTCTTT. Protein sequence: CASNPSRENTEAFF. The entire variable domain, with the rest obtained from reference TRBV7-2 and TRBJ1-1, is as follows: GAGVSQSPSNKVTEKGKDVELRCDPISGHTALYWYRQSLGQGLEFLIYFQGNSAPDKSGLPSDRFSAERTGGSVSTLTIQRTQQEDSAVYLCASNPSRENTEAFFGQGTRLTVV.

The chain uses TRBV7-2 and TRBJ1-1, with a weak D call TRBD1 (5 bases). The CDR3 spans 14 residues. CDR1 is SGHTA and CDR2 is FQGNSA in the germline V gene. V lost 4 bases to trimming and J lost 8 bases, with 17 bases between them. The CDR3 loop is CASSSAGLAAEAFF. CDR3 sequence (DNA): TGTGCCAGCAGCTCCGCAGGGCTCGCGGCCGAAGCTTTCTTT.

CDR3 sequence (DNA): TGTGCCAGCAGCCCCCCCGCGGGAGGGCCCTCGGGGAGCTACAATGAGCAGTTCTTC. Amino acids: CASSPPAGGPSGSYNEQFF. The rearrangement joins TRBV11-2 to TRBJ2-1, with 9 bases identical to TRBD2. The trim removed 5 bases at V and 3 bases at J, leaving 17 bases unmatched. CDR3 length: 19 amino acids. Germline V gene sequence: CDR1 SGHAT, CDR2 FQNNGV.

This clonotype was seen many times. This chain joins TRBV5-1 and TRBJ2-7, with 7 bases matching TRBD1. The CDR3 runs 15 residues. Germline-derived CDR1 and CDR2 are SGHRS and YFSETQ. V was clipped by 0 bases and J by 0 bases; unmatched bases: 3. The CDR3 DNA sequence: TGCGCCAGCAGCTTGGGAGACAGGGTCTCCTACGAGCAGTACTTC. Translated: CASSLGDRVSYEQYF.

The chain carries TRBV19 and TRBJ1-2; TRBD1 agrees at 7 bases. Trimming at V came to 9 bases and at J to 3 bases, leaving 4 bases not matched to a gene. CDR3 length: 12 amino acids. From germline, CDR1 is LNHDA and CDR2 SQIVND (reference sequence). The CDR3 coding sequence is TGTGCCAGCGGGGGACAGTACTATGGCTACACCTTC. It encodes CASGGQYYGYTF.

V and J are TRBV5-1 and TRBJ2-4; D perhaps matches TRBD1 (6 bases). From germline, CDR1 is SGHRS and CDR2 YFSETQ. Trimming pared 2 bases from V and 9 bases from J, leaving 21 bases between. The CDR3 runs to 16 residues. This CDR3 is CASSLDRLDVDPIQYF. The DNA of the CDR3 is TGCGCCAGCAGCTTAGACAGGCTCGACGTCGATCCCATTCAGTACTTC.

This clonotype showed up many times. The chain combines TRBV28 with TRBJ1-2; TRBD1 matches 8 bases. The CDR3 runs 15 residues. Germline V lookup: CDR1 MDHEN, CDR2 SYDVKM. V lost 3 bases, J lost 0 bases, and 3 bases stayed unmatched. The CDR3, as DNA: TGTGCCAGCAGTTTCCCGACAGGGGCTAACTATGGCTACACCTTC. Protein sequence: CASSFPTGANYGYTF.

The chain links TRBV27 to TRBJ2-3; TRBD1 aligns across 7 bases. The CDR3 is 12 residues long. V gave up 10 bases and J gave up 5 bases; unmatched junction bases: 6. Looked up from germline, CDR1 is MNHEY and CDR2 is SMNVEV (reference sequence). The DNA for the CDR3 is TGTGCCATCAGCCACAGGGGAGATACGCAGTATTTT. It codes for CAISHRGDTQYF.

The chain employs TRBV12-3 or TRBV12-4 and TRBJ2-7; unclear D gene. The V and J ends lost 3 bases and 0 bases respectively, with 6 bases between them. The CDR3 covers 13 residues. The CDR3 region is CASSFQSSYEQYF. As DNA, the CDR3 is TGTGCCAGCAGTTTCCAGAGCTCCTACGAGCAGTACTTC.

The CDR3 DNA sequence: TGTGCCAGCAGTATAACCCCCCTAGAGCCCCCCTACGAGCAGTACTTC. This gives the protein CASSITPLEPPYEQYF. This chain uses TRBV7-2 with TRBJ2-7; D not certain. The CDR3 consists of 16 residues. Germline lookup yields CDR1 SGHTA and CDR2 FQGNSA. V lost 6 bases and J 2 bases, leaving 20 bases between the germline ends.

This clonotype was observed at least ten times. The V and J genes are TRBV9 and TRBJ2-4; D is ambiguous. Germline values: CDR1 SGDLS, CDR2 YYNGEE. Trimming removed 3 bases at V and 2 bases at J, with 12 bases between. There are 15 residues in the CDR3. The CDR3 is CASSADPSTKNIQYF. CDR3 DNA: TGTGCCAGCAGCGCGGACCCATCGACCAAAAACATTCAGTACTTC.

This clonotype was seen ten or more times. The chain is built from TRBV5-1 and TRBJ2-5; 7 positions agree with TRBD2. Losses at the gene ends were 2 bases for V and 4 bases for J; bases not matched to a gene: 8. This CDR3 contains 15 residues. Per the germline V gene, CDR1 is SGHRS and CDR2 is YFSETQ. CDR3 in amino acids: CASSFGGSGGETQYF. CDR3 in DNA: TGCGCCAGCAGCTTCGGCGGGAGTGGGGGAGAGACCCAGTACTTC.

DNA for the CDR3: TGTGCCAGCAGCATTATACTAGGAGGAGCCGGGGAGCTGTTTTTT. This translates into CASSIILGGAGELFF. The chain links TRBV7-2 to TRBJ2-2, with D maybe TRBD2 (5 bases). Germline CDR1 SGHTA, CDR2 FQGNSA. Trimming cost V 5 bases and J 6 bases, with 16 bases left between them. This CDR3 region has 15 residues.

V and J are TRBV4-3 and TRBJ2-7; 7 nucleotides agree with TRBD1. CDR3 length: 15 amino acids. Germline CDR1 LGHNA, CDR2 YSLEER. V was pared by 1 base and J by 0 bases, with 3 bases of the junction left unmatched. The chain's CDR3 is CASSQVGDSSYEQYF. In DNA form, the CDR3 reads TGCGCCAGCAGCCAAGTCGGGGACAGCTCCTACGAGCAGTACTTC.

The chain joins TRBV4-2 to TRBJ2-7; a possible D gene is TRBD1 (6 bases). CDR1 and CDR2 from the germline V gene are LGHNA and YNFKEQ. V shed 8 bases and J shed 2 bases, with 28 bases lying between them. The CDR3 contains 18 residues. The CDR3 nucleotides are TGTGCCAGCGACCATACCGGGACACCCCGACCCTCCACCTACGAGCAGTACTTC. Translating gives CASDHTGTPRPSTYEQYF.

The gene calls are TRBV7-2 and TRBJ1-2; unclear D gene. V was clipped by 10 bases and J by 2 bases, with 11 bases between them. The CDR3 is made up of 12 amino acids. CDR1 is SGHTA, CDR2 FQGNSA, per germline. In DNA form, the CDR3 reads TGTGCCACGCCTGCACAAAACTATGGCTACACCTTC. It yields the protein CATPAQNYGYTF.

The rearrangement links TRBV7-2 to TRBJ1-5; D remains unclear. CDR3 size: 14 residues. V was pared by 1 base and J by 7 bases, with 11 bases between. Germline V gives CDR1 SGHTA, CDR2 FQGNSA. CDR3 DNA sequence: TGTGCCAGCAGCTTAGGCGGGAAAGAACAGCCCCAGCATTTT. Translating it yields CASSLGGKEQPQHF.

This clonotype was counted between two and nine times. The chain links TRBV5-1 to TRBJ2-5; D call uncertain. CDR3 length: 14 residues. The V end was cut by 4 bases, the J end by 0 bases, with 10 bases between. CDR1 and CDR2 (germline): SGHRS, YFSETQ. The DNA of the CDR3 is TGCGCCAGCAGCCGCAATGGGGACCAAGAGACCCAGTACTTC. This sequence encodes CASSRNGDQETQYF.

This clonotype was seen many times. The chain recombines TRBV27 with TRBJ2-4; D is ambiguous. Germline V gene sequence: CDR1 MNHEY, CDR2 SMNVEV (reference sequence). This CDR3 region has 13 residues. V lost 6 bases and J 1 base, leaving 7 bases between the germline ends. Here the CDR3 reads CASSPAAKNIQYF. DNA of the CDR3: TGTGCCAGCAGCCCCGCTGCCAAAAACATTCAGTACTTC.

This clonotype was counted between two and nine times. V usage is TRBV20-1 and J usage is TRBJ2-7; TRBD1 matches at 9 bases. The germline CDR1 and CDR2 sequences are DFQATT and SNEGSKA (reference sequence). This CDR3 spans 13 amino acids. Trimming at V came to 5 bases and at J to 3 bases, leaving 5 bases not matched to a gene. In DNA form, the CDR3 reads TGCAGTGCTTTACCGGGACAGGGCTACGAGCAGTACTTC. Encoded protein: CSALPGQGYEQYF.